One sample yielded the 12 T cell receptor beta chains listed below, sequenced in a study of T cell repertoires in cytomegalovirus infection. TCRdb analysed the reads with MiXCR anew, one entry per CDR3 protein. The table includes about 890,000 distinct CDR3 sequences, approximately 31% detected once. For these receptors, no antigen is known. Here the sequenced sample was cultured CD8+ T cells from PBMCs, taken from culture after CMV antigen stimulation. The origin of the receptors is a human donor in good health (CMV status not recorded). Some clones in this sample may be carry-over from other donors' samples.

Ten or more counts support this clonotype. The rearrangement links TRBV7-8 to TRBJ2-7, with D maybe TRBD2 (6 bases). Trimming left V 5 bases short and J 3 bases short, with 8 bases between. The CDR3 has 12 amino acids. Germline assignment: CDR1 SGHVS and CDR2 FQNEAQ. CDR3 nucleotide sequence: TGTGCCAGCAGCCCAGCGGGCTACGAGCAGTACGTC. Translated: CASSPAGYEQYV.

J is TRBJ1-3 and V is TRBV4-1, with D maybe TRBD1 (6 bases). With 4 bases removed from V and 0 bases from J, the gap between germline ends came to 13 bases. Germline V gives CDR1 MGHRA, CDR2 YSYEKL. This CDR3 comprises 16 residues. The CDR3 bases are TGCGCCAGCAGCCTCCGGGACAAGCCCTCTGGAAACACCATATATTTT. Its protein is CASSLRDKPSGNTIYF.

Only a few counts were recorded for this clonotype. The chain links TRBV7-9 to TRBJ1-1; TRBD1 might be the D (6 bases). CDR3 length: 11 amino acids. CDR1 SEHNR and CDR2 FQNEAQ come from the germline V gene (reference sequence). V was cut by 7 bases and J by 7 bases, with 10 bases left in between. The CDR3 region has the DNA TGTGCCAGCAACAAGGGGGGTGAAGCTTTCTTT. Amino acid sequence: CASNKGGEAFF.

This clonotype was counted at least ten times. The chain couples TRBV29-1 to TRBJ2-7; D possibly matches TRBD1 or TRBD2 (5 bases each). In germline, CDR1 is SQVTM, CDR2 ANQGSEA. CDR3 size: 12 residues. The V and J ends lost 3 bases and 2 bases respectively, with 8 bases between them. Here the CDR3 DNA reads TGCAGCGTTGATGGGGGTGCCTACGAGCAGTACTTC. Its protein is CSVDGGAYEQYF.

The J gene is TRBJ2-1, the V gene TRBV4-1; D may be TRBD1 (5 bases). The germline V gene encodes CDR1 MGHRA and CDR2 YSYEKL. The V gene lost 0 bases and the J gene lost 2 bases, with 11 bases spanning the gap. The CDR3 consists of 16 residues. The CDR3 nucleotides are TGCGCCAGCAGCCAAGAAGGGGTTCTGCCCTACAATGAGCAGTTCTTC. It codes for CASSQEGVLPYNEQFF.

This clonotype was observed once. The chain joins TRBV19 to TRBJ2-3; tentative D call: TRBD2 (5 bases). With 1 base removed from V and 4 bases from J, the gap between germline ends came to 12 bases. CDR3 length: 15 residues. Germline values: CDR1 LNHDA, CDR2 SQIVND (reference sequence). The CDR3 reads CASSIGSGMADTQYF. The CDR3 bases are TGTGCCAGTAGTATAGGGAGCGGTATGGCAGATACGCAGTATTTT. Looking up the rest from reference TRBV19 and TRBJ2-3 gives the full variable domain: DGGITQSPKYLFRKEGQNVTLSCEQNLNHDAMYWYRQDPGQGLRLIYYSQIVNDFQKGDIAEGYSVSREKKESFPLTVTSAQKNPTAFYLCASSIGSGMADTQYFGPGTRLTVL.

This clonotype has a handful of counts. CDR3 region: CASSLELYSGNTIYF. DNA of the CDR3: TGCGCCAGCAGCTTGGAATTATACTCTGGAAACACCATATATTTT. The rearrangement links TRBV5-1 to TRBJ1-3; D is undetermined. CDR1 and CDR2 (germline): SGHRS, YFSETQ. The V end was cut by 0 bases, the J end by 0 bases, with 7 bases between. The CDR3 length is 15 residues.

This chain links TRBV12-3 or TRBV12-4 with TRBJ2-4; possibly TRBD1 or TRBD2 for D (5 bases each). Trimming took 6 bases from V and 7 from J, leaving 22 bases between them. The length of the CDR3 is 16 residues. This CDR3 is CASSQRRGTGWNIQYF. CDR3 DNA sequence: TGTGCCAGCAGCCAACGGCGAGGGACCGGGTGGAACATTCAGTACTTC.

This clonotype has more than one count but fewer than ten. This chain joins TRBV2 and TRBJ2-7, with D perhaps TRBD2 (6 bases). V lost 2 bases and J lost 3, with 8 bases in between. Germline V gene sequence: CDR1 SNHLY, CDR2 FYNNEI. The length of the CDR3 is 13 residues. The CDR3 DNA follows: TGTGCCAGCAGTGAATACGGGGGCTACGAGCAGTACGTC. Protein: CASSEYGGYEQYV.

This clonotype was counted between two and nine times. V is TRBV6-6 and J is TRBJ2-5; 9 bases align to TRBD1. CDR1 and CDR2 from the germline V gene are MNHNY and SVGAGI (reference sequence). There are 19 residues in the CDR3. Losses at the gene ends were 0 bases for V and 0 bases for J; bases not matched to a gene: 11. The chain's CDR3 is CASSYSKLPGQGHQETQYF. CDR3 coding DNA: TGTGCCAGCAGTTACTCGAAACTACCGGGACAGGGCCACCAAGAGACCCAGTACTTC.

Of note for this clonotype: Compared with germline, one end of the junction differs, possibly owing to a read error. The chain joins TRBV4-1 to TRBJ2-1; weak D call: TRBD1 (6 bases). The germline CDR1 and CDR2 sequences are MGHRA and YSYEKL. The length of the CDR3 is 13 residues. CDR3 coding DNA: TGTGCCAGCAGCCGGGACCAGGGGAGTGAGCAGTTCTTC. Residues: CASSRDQGSEQFF.

About this clonotype itself: A much more abundant neighbour one base away suggests this may be a read error. The V and J genes are TRBV12-3 or TRBV12-4 and TRBJ2-4; D may match TRBD1 or TRBD2 (5 bases each). The CDR3 is made up of 16 amino acids. V lost 4 bases, J lost 2 bases, and 15 bases lay in between. CDR3 sequence: CASSSSGSGTKNIQYF. Written as DNA, the CDR3 is TGTGCCAGCAGTTCCTCAGGGTCGGGGACCAAAAACATTCAGTACTTC.